The 17 T cell receptor beta chains listed next were all sequenced from one sample in a study of spatial heterogeneity in lung cancer. Indicated time point: sample taken at primary tumor resection. Whole RNA was taken from tumor, nontumor lung or frozen PBMC; it was then sequenced unsorted. MiXCR, run by TCRdb on the 5' RACE reads, gives a single entry per CDR3 protein. The table lists under 11,000 distinct CDR3 sequences, 3.5% to 4.5% of them singletons. This specimen consisted of PBMCs, obtained at surgery. Receptors were obtained from a female donor with early-stage non-small cell lung cancer.

This clonotype was detected ten times or more. This beta chain appears as a stray read in a library generated for alpha chains; its size is not informative. V and J are TRBV7-2 and TRBJ2-4; 10 bases are a match to TRBD2. J lost 8 bases, V lost 4 bases, and 8 bases had no gene match. Germline loops: CDR1 SGHTA, CDR2 FQGNSA. This CDR3 spans 15 amino acids. CDR3 loop: CASSSSGGTRDIQYF. CDR3 DNA sequence: TGTGCCAGCAGCTCTAGCGGGGGCACGAGGGACATTCAGTACTTC.

The table lists this clonotype with many counts. This beta chain is a stray sequence in a library constructed for alpha chains; its clone size is not meaningful. The chain recombines TRBV5-5 with TRBJ2-7; TRBD2 matches at 8 bases. The trim removed 0 bases at V and 1 base at J, leaving 9 bases unmatched. Germline V gene lookup returns CDR1 SGHKS and CDR2 YYEKEE (reference sequence). The CDR3 spans 17 residues. Here the CDR3 DNA reads TGTGCCAGCAGCTTGGTTGCGGGAGGAATGCGGTCCTACGAGCAGTACTTC. It translates to CASSLVAGGMRSYEQYF. The entire variable domain, with the rest obtained from reference TRBV5-5 and TRBJ2-7, is as follows: DAGVTQSPTHLIKTRGQQVTLRCSPISGHKSVSWYQQVLGQGPQFIFQYYEKEERGRGNFPDRFSARQFPNYSSELNVNALLLGDSALYLCASSLVAGGMRSYEQYFGPGTRLTVT.

At least ten counts were recorded for this clonotype. The size of this beta chain means little, since it is a stray read in a library made for alpha chains. This chain joins TRBV6-6 and TRBJ2-2; 11 positions match TRBD2. CDR3 length equals 18 residues. Germline CDR1 MNHNY, CDR2 SVGAGI (reference sequence). J lost 5 bases, V lost 6 bases, and 14 bases had no gene match. CDR3 sequence reads: CASSLVGLAGAQTGELFF. Here the CDR3 DNA reads TGTGCCAGCAGCTTAGTCGGACTAGCGGGCGCACAAACCGGGGAGCTGTTTTTT.

This clonotype was seen at least ten times. This beta chain is a stray read from a library made for alpha chains; its abundance is not meaningful. CDR3 in DNA: TGTGCCATCAGTGACTCCAGGGGGTCCCAAGAGACCCAGTACTTC. Its protein product is CAISDSRGSQETQYF. The chain is built from TRBV10-3 and TRBJ2-5, with 7 bases matching TRBD1. The CDR3 extends over 15 amino acids. CDR1 ENHRY and CDR2 SYGVKD come from the germline V gene. The junction had 5 bases not matched to a gene; V was cut back by 3 bases and J by 1 base.

Relative to its sample, this clonotype is medium-sized. Because this beta chain is a stray read in a library intended to capture alpha chains, its abundance should not be given much weight. This chain uses TRBV7-9 with TRBJ2-3; 8 positions match TRBD1. Germline assignment: CDR1 SEHNR and CDR2 FQNEAQ (reference sequence). The V segment lost 5 bases and the J segment 3 bases; nucleotides outside the gene matches: 10. There are 16 residues in the CDR3. The CDR3 loop is CASSPRQGMKTDTQYF. The CDR3 DNA follows: TGTGCCAGCAGCCCTCGACAGGGGATGAAGACAGATACGCAGTATTTT.

Ten or more counts support this clonotype. Within a library made for alpha chains, this beta chain is off target, and its count is uninformative. The V call is TRBV28, the J call TRBJ1-1, with unresolved D. This CDR3 is 14 amino acids long. Germline V gene lookup returns CDR1 MDHEN and CDR2 SYDVKM. The V and J ends lost 5 bases and 3 bases respectively, with 13 bases between them. The CDR3 loop reads CASSPPPAYTEAFF. The CDR3 coding sequence is TGTGCCAGCAGTCCCCCCCCGGCGTACACTGAAGCTTTCTTT.

This clonotype was counted ten times or more. Since it is a stray read in a library aimed at alpha chains, this beta chain has a size that is not meaningful. The chain is built from TRBV4-3 and TRBJ2-3; the D is unclear. The V end was cut by 0 bases, the J end by 3 bases, with 10 bases between. This CDR3 spans 15 amino acids. Looked up from germline, CDR1 is LGHNA and CDR2 is YSLEER. CDR3 nucleotide sequence: TGCGCCAGCAGCCAAGATGGACGGCCGACAGATACGCAGTATTTT. Its protein product is CASSQDGRPTDTQYF.

This clonotype was observed many times. Within a library made for alpha chains, this beta chain is off target, and its count is uninformative. This chain connects TRBV3-1 to TRBJ2-3; 9 nucleotides agree with TRBD2. The CDR3 contains 15 residues. V was pared by 2 bases and J by 3 bases, with 3 bases of the junction left unmatched. From germline, CDR1 is LGHDT and CDR2 YNNKEL (reference sequence). This chain's CDR3 is CASSQTGLATDTQYF. In DNA form, the CDR3 reads TGTGCCAGCAGCCAAACAGGACTAGCGACAGATACGCAGTATTTT.

About this clonotype: This beta chain slipped into a library made for alpha chains as a stray read, so its size is not meaningful. The chain combines TRBV15 with TRBJ2-3, with 14 bases fitting TRBD2. Trimming took 10 bases from V and 4 from J; bases not matched to a gene: 19. Germline-derived CDR1 and CDR2 are LNHNV and YYDKDF (reference sequence). This CDR3 region has 19 residues. The CDR3 protein is CAKESTGTSGGGAPDTQYF. Here the CDR3 DNA reads TGTGCCAAGGAGTCCACCGGGACTAGCGGGGGAGGGGCCCCAGATACGCAGTATTTT.

Of note for this clonotype: This sequence may be a read error, since a much larger clone differs from it by one base. This beta chain represents an off-target read in a library built for alpha chains; its size is of limited meaning. The rearrangement joins TRBV12-3 or TRBV12-4 to TRBJ2-7; D unclear. The CDR3 runs 14 residues. Between the trimmed V and J ends, which lost 11 bases and 2 bases, there was a span of 19 bases. CDR3 residues: CACTPKDPPYEQYF. CDR3 coding DNA: TGTGCCTGCACACCGAAGGACCCCCCCTACGAGCAGTACTTC.

This clonotype was counted at least ten times. For a library built for alpha chains, this beta chain is a stray read; little rests on its size. The rearrangement uses TRBV9 and TRBJ2-2; perhaps TRBD1 as D (6 bases). V lost 3 bases, J lost 1 base, and 16 bases lay in between. The CDR3 is made up of 17 amino acids. Germline V gives CDR1 SGDLS, CDR2 YYNGEE. The CDR3 region has the DNA TGTGCCAGCAGCGGAAGACAGGAAATGAAGAACACCGGGGAGCTGTTTTTT. This encodes CASSGRQEMKNTGELFF.

This clonotype was seen only a few times. The library was designed around alpha chains, so this beta chain is a stray read whose abundance carries little weight. This rearrangement joins TRBV5-4 to TRBJ1-4; no definite D call. Deletions cut 1 base from V and 0 bases from J, with 7 bases between. Germline CDR1 reads SGHNT; CDR2 reads YYREEE (reference sequence). The CDR3 length is 15 residues. The CDR3 protein is CASSLKESTNEKLFF. The CDR3 DNA reads TGTGCCAGCAGCTTGAAAGAGTCAACTAATGAAAAACTGTTTTTT.

This clonotype has a count of ten or more. This beta chain came through as a stray read in a library set up for alpha chains, and its size says little. The J gene is TRBJ2-5, the V gene TRBV28; D remains unclear. Germline V gene data show CDR1 as MDHEN and CDR2 as SYDVKM. The CDR3 totals 14 residues. Trimming cost V 3 bases and J 5 bases, with 13 bases left between them. CDR3 sequence reads: CASSLDRVVETQYF. Here the CDR3 DNA reads TGTGCCAGCAGTTTGGATAGGGTGGTGGAGACCCAGTACTTC.

This clonotype occurred many times. This beta chain represents an off-target read in a library built for alpha chains; its size is of limited meaning. The chain uses TRBV15 and TRBJ2-5, with TRBD1 identical over 10 bases. The CDR3 length is 15 residues. The ends lost 0 bases at V and 5 bases at J; junction bases unmatched: 3. Germline lookup yields CDR1 LNHNV and CDR2 YYDKDF (reference sequence). The chain's CDR3 is CATSRDATGGETQYF. In DNA form, the CDR3 reads TGTGCCACCAGCAGAGATGCGACAGGGGGCGAGACCCAGTACTTC.

This clonotype was found many times. This beta chain is off target for a library built for alpha chains, so its abundance means little. The J gene is TRBJ2-7, the V gene TRBV20-1, with D uncertain. The CDR3 runs 11 residues. Trimming cost V 6 bases and J 6 bases, with 12 bases left between them. The germline CDR1 and CDR2 sequences are DFQATT and SNEGSKA (reference sequence). Here the CDR3 reads CSAVEVAEQYF. The CDR3, as DNA: TGCAGTGCCGTAGAGGTCGCCGAGCAGTACTTC.

This clonotype was counted at least ten times. This beta chain slipped into a library made for alpha chains as a stray read, so its size is not meaningful. The chain links TRBV6-5 to TRBJ2-1; 11 bases align to TRBD2. In germline, CDR1 is MNHEY, CDR2 SVGAGI. Trimming removed 4 bases from V and 8 bases from J; junction bases left unmatched: 7. The CDR3 is 15 amino acids. Here the CDR3 reads CASSSLAGGPHEQFF. Here the CDR3 DNA reads TGTGCCAGCAGTTCTTTAGCGGGGGGGCCCCATGAGCAGTTCTTC.

Many counts were recorded for this clonotype. With the library built for alpha chains, this beta chain is off target and its frequency is not meaningful. The rearrangement links TRBV28 to TRBJ2-1; tentatively, D is TRBD2 (5 bases). This CDR3 comprises 13 residues. Trimming removed 3 bases from V and 6 bases from J, with 9 bases in between. Per the germline V gene, CDR1 is MDHEN and CDR2 is SYDVKM. The CDR3 spells CASSFRGFNEQFF. CDR3 nucleotides: TGTGCCAGCAGTTTCCGAGGGTTCAATGAGCAGTTCTTC. Combining the CDR3 with reference TRBV28 and TRBJ2-1 gives the whole variable domain DVKVTQSSRYLVKRTGEKVFLECVQDMDHENMFWYRQDPGLGLRLIYFSYDVKMKEKGDIPEGYSVSREKKERFSLILESASTNQTSMYLCASSFRGFNEQFFGPGTRLTVL.